Below, 6 T cell receptor beta chains from the same sample are listed, as sequenced in a study of type 1 regulatory T cells. TCRdb passed the reads through MiXCR, listing each CDR3 protein once. The data show approximately 20,000 distinct CDR3 sequences, approximately 10% seen once. Sequences were obtained from CD4+ T cells, either the whole sample or a sorted fraction (not recorded which). These receptors were taken from a human donor in good health.

Many counts were recorded for this clonotype. V gene TRBV27 combines with J gene TRBJ2-7; the match to TRBD2 covers 7 bases. The ends lost 6 bases at V and 1 base at J; junction bases unmatched: 6. The CDR3 consists of 14 residues. The germline CDR1 and CDR2 sequences are MNHEY and SMNVEV (reference sequence). For the CDR3, the DNA is TGTGCCAGCAGGAGAGCGGGACCTTCCTACGAGCAGTACTTC. This codes for CASRRAGPSYEQYF.

This clonotype has just a few counts. The CDR3 DNA is TGTGCCTGGGACAGGGTCAACAATTCACCCCTCCACTTT. Amino acids: CAWDRVNNSPLHF. The V gene is TRBV30, the J gene TRBJ1-6, with 7 bases fitting TRBD1. Germline CDR1 reads GTSNPN; CDR2 reads SVGIG (reference sequence). This CDR3 has 13 amino acids. Unmatched junction bases numbered 5, after V lost 5 bases and J lost 7 bases.

There are many counts of this clonotype. This chain links TRBV29-1 with TRBJ2-5; TRBD1 might be the D (6 bases). CDR3 length: 13 residues. The ends were cut back, 3 bases at V and 0 bases at J, with 8 bases in the middle. The germline V gene has CDR1 SQVTM and CDR2 ANQGSEA. Written as DNA, the CDR3 is TGCAGCGTTGATCGGACAGACCAAGAGACCCAGTACTTC. Translation gives CSVDRTDQETQYF.

V gene TRBV7-2 combines with J gene TRBJ2-3; no firm D call. Germline V gene sequence: CDR1 SGHTA, CDR2 FQGNSA. Deletions cut 6 bases from V and 4 bases from J, with 8 bases between. The CDR3 extends over 12 amino acids. CDR3 region: CASRPTADTQYF. The CDR3 nucleotides read TGTGCCAGCAGACCTACCGCAGATACGCAGTATTTT.

In its sample, this clonotype ranks as medium-sized (0.01 to 0.1%). This chain joins TRBV10-2 and TRBJ2-7; D uncertain. Trimming left V 1 base short and J 3 bases short, with 13 bases between. The CDR3 has 15 residues. The germline V gene encodes CDR1 WSHSY and CDR2 SAAADI. CDR3 nucleotide sequence: TGCGCCAGCAGTGAGTTGGTGGCAGGCGGCTACGAGCAGTACTTC. It specifies CASSELVAGGYEQYF.

This clonotype was observed many times. The J gene is TRBJ2-1, the V gene TRBV6-1; TRBD1 agrees at 8 bases. The CDR3 is 15 residues long. V shed 2 bases, J shed 5 bases, and the junction held 5 bases outside the gene matches. CDR1 and CDR2 from the germline V gene are MNHNS and SASEGT. The CDR3 here is CASSEHGTGDNEQFF. CDR3 coding DNA: TGTGCCAGCAGTGAACATGGGACAGGAGACAATGAGCAGTTCTTC.